This T cell receptor (beta chain) emerged from a study of cytomegalovirus exposure and HLA in healthy donors. Study in general: In a later analysis, the 120 or so validation repertoires were reported to have used the same platform as the roughly 700 first-cohort repertoires. The study's findings and limits: In vitro checks showed that a few CMV-associated chains really do target CMV antigens. It was approximately 170 TCR beta chains that were listed as cytomegalovirus-associated.

About this clone: The target antigen is unknown.

Libraries were prepared by immunoSEQ multiplex PCR; TCRdb keeps only in-frame clonotypes and omits some of them. The top ten clones hold roughly 1.5% of a sample with 160,000 or so clones, 87% of them seen once. The donors were in the roughly 110-subject validation cohort, distinct from the approximately 730-subject first cohort. V lost 5 bases to trimming and J lost 8 bases, with 17 bases between them. The germline gives CDR1 MNHEY, CDR2 SVGAGI. The CDR3 has 14 residues. The TCR comes from a woman aged 25-40 years in good health and CMV-seronegative. The genes are TRBV6-5 and TRBJ2-3; TRBD2 is a possible D gene (5 bases). Sequencing input: PBMCs. The CDR3 region has the DNA TGTGCCAGCAGTCTCGGGGTAGGTCCAGCTACGCAGTATTTT. It is translated as CASSLGVGPATQYF.